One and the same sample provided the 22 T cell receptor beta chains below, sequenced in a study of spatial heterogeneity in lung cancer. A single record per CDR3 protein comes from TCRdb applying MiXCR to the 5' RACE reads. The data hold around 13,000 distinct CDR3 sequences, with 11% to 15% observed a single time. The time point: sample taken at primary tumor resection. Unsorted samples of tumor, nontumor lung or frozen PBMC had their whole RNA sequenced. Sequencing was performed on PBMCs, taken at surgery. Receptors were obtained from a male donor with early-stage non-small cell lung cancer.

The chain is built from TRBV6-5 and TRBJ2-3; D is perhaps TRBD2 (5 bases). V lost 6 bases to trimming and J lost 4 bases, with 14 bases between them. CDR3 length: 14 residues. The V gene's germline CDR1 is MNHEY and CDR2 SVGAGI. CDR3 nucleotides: TGTGCCAGCAGCCACACCCCGAGGGCAGATACGCAGTATTTT. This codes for CASSHTPRADTQYF.

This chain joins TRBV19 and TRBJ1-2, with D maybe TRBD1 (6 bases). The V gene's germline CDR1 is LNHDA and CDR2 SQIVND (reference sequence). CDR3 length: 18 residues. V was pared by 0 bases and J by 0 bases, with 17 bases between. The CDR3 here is CASSIDRYRDTANYGYTF. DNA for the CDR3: TGTGCCAGTAGTATAGATCGATACCGGGACACAGCTAACTATGGCTACACCTTC.

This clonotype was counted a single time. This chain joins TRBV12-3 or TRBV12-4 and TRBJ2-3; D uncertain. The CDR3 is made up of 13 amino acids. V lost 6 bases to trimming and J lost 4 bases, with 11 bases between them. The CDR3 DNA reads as TGTGCCAGCAGCCTGCGGAAGGCAGATACGCAGTATTTT. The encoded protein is CASSLRKADTQYF.

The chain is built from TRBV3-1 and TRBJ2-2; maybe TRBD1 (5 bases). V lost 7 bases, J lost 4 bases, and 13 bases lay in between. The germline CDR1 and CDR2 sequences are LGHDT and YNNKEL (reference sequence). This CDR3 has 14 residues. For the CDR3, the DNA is TGTGCCAGCACCCGGCAGGGTGGCACCGGGGAGCTGTTTTTT. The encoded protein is CASTRQGGTGELFF.

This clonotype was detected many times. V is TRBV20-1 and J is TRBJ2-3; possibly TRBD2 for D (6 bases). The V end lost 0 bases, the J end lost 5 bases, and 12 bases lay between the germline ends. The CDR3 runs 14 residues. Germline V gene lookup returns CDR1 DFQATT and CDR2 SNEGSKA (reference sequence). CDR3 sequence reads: CSARDQGAGDTQYF. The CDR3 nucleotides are TGCAGTGCTAGAGACCAGGGAGCGGGAGATACGCAGTATTTT.

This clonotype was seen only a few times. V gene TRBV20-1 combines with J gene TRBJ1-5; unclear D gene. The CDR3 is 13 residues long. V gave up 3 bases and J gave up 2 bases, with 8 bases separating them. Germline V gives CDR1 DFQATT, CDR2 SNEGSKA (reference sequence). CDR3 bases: TGCAGTGCTAGTGAACAGCGCAATCAGCCCCAGCATTTT. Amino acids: CSASEQRNQPQHF.

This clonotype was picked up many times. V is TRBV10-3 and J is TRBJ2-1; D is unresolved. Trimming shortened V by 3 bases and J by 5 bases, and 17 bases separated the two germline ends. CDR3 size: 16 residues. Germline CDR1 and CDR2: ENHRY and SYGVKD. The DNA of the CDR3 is TGTGCCATCAGTGACCTCCTAGTCCATCATAACAATGAGCAGTTCTTC. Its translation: CAISDLLVHHNNEQFF.

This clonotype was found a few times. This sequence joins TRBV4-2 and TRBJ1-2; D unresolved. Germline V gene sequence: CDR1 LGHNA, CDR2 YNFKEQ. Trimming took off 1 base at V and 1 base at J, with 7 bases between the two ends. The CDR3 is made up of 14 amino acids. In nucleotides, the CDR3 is TGTGCCAGCAGCCAAGTTGCCAGTAACTATGGCTACACCTTC. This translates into CASSQVASNYGYTF.

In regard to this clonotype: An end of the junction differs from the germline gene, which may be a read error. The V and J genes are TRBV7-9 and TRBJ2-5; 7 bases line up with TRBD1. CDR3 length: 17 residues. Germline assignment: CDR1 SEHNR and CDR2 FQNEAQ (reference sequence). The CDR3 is CASSLGERGTEQETQYF. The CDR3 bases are TGTGCCAGCAGTTTAGGCGAACGAGGGACAGAGCAAGAGACCCAGTACTTC.

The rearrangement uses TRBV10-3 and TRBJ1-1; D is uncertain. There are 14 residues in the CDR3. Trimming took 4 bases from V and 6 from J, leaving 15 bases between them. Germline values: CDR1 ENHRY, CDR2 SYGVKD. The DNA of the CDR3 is TGTGCCATCAGTGCCCGTTTCTTCGGGGCTGAAGCTTTCTTT. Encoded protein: CAISARFFGAEAFF.

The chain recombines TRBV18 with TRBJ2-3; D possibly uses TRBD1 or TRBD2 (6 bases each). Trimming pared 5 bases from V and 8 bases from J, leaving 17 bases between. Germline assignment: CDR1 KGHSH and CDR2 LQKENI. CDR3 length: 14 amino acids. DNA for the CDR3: TGTGCCAGCTCATCTGGACAGTCCGGGGGTACGCAGTATTTT. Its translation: CASSSGQSGGTQYF.

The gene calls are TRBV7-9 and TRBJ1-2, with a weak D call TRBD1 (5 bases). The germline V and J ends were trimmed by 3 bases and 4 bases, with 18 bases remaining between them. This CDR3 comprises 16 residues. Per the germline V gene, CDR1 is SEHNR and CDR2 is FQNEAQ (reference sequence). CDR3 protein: CASSFGEGRAGYGYTF. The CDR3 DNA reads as TGTGCCAGCAGCTTCGGAGAGGGCAGGGCGGGCTATGGCTACACCTTC. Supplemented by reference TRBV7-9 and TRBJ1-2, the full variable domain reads DTGVSQNPRHKITKRGQNVTFRCDPISEHNRLYWYRQTLGQGPEFLTYFQNEAQLEKSRLLSDRFSAERPKGSFSTLEIQRTEQGDSAMYLCASSFGEGRAGYGYTFGSGTRLTVV.

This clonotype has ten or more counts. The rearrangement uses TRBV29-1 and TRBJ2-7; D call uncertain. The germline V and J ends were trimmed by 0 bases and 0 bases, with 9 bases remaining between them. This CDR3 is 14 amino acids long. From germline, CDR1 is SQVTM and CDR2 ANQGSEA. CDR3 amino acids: CSVEDPTSSYEQYF. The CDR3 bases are TGCAGCGTTGAAGATCCGACGAGCTCCTACGAGCAGTACTTC.

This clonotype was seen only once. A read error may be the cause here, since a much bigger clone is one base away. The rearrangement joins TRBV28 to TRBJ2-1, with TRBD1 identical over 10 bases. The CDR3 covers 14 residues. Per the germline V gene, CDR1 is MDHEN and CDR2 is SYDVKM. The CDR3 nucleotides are TGTACCAGCAGACCACCTTGGACAGGGGGTGAGCAGTTCTTC. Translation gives CTSRPPWTGGEQFF.

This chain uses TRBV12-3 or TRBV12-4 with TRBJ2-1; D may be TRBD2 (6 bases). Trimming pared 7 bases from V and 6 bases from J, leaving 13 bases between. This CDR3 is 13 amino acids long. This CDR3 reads CASTPAGSNEQFF. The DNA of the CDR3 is TGTGCCAGCACCCCGGCGGGGAGCAATGAGCAGTTCTTC.

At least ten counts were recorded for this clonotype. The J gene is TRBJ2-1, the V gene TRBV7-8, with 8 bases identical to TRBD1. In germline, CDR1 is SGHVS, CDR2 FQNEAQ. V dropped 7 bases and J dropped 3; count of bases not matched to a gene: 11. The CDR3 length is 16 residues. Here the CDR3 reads CASTLGQGALYNEQFF. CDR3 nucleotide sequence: TGTGCCAGCACCCTGGGGCAGGGGGCCCTCTACAATGAGCAGTTCTTC.

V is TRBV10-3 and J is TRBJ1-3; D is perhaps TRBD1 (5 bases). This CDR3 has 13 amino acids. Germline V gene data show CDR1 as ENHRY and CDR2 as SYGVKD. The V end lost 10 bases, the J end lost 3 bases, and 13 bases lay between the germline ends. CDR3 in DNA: TGTGCCACCCGCGACAGTCGTGGAAACACCATATATTTT. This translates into CATRDSRGNTIYF.

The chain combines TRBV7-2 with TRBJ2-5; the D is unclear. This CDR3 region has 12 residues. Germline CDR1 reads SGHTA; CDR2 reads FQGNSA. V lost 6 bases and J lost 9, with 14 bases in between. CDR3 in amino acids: CASSQRRASQYF. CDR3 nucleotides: TGTGCCAGCAGTCAGAGGCGAGCTTCCCAGTACTTC. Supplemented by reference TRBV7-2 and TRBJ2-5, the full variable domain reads GAGVSQSPSNKVTEKGKDVELRCDPISGHTALYWYRQSLGQGLEFLIYFQGNSAPDKSGLPSDRFSAERTGGSVSTLTIQRTQQEDSAVYLCASSQRRASQYFGPGTRLLVL.

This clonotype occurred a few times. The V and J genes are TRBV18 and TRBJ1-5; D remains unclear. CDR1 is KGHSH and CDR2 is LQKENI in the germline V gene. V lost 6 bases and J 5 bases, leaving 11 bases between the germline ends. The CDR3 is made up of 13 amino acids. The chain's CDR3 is CASSLTDDQPQHF. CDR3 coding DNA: TGTGCCAGCTCGTTAACAGACGATCAGCCCCAGCATTTT.

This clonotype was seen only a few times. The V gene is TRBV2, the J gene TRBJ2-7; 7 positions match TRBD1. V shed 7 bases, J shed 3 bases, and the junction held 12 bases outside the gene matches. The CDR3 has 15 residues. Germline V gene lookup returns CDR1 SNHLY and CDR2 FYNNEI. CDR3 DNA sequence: TGTGCCAGCATCCCCCAAAATACAGGGGTCTACGAGCAGTACTTC. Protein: CASIPQNTGVYEQYF. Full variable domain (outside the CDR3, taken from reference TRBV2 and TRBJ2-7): EPEVTQTPSHQVTQMGQEVILRCVPISNHLYFYWYRQILGQKVEFLVSFYNNEISEKSEIFDDQFSVERPDGSNFTLKIRSTKLEDSAMYFCASIPQNTGVYEQYFGPGTRLTVT.

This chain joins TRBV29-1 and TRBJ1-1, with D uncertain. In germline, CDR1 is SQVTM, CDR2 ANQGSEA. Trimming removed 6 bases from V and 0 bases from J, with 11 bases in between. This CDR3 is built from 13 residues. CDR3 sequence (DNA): TGCAGCGTAGAACAGATTATGAACACTGAAGCTTTCTTT. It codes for CSVEQIMNTEAFF.

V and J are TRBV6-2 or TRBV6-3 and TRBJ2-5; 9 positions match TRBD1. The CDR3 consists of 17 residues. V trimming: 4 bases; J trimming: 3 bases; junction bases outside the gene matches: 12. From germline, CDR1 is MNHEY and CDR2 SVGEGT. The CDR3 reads CASSFDGPGQGEETQYF. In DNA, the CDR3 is TGTGCCAGCAGTTTCGACGGTCCGGGACAGGGCGAAGAGACCCAGTACTTC.